Below, 19 T cell receptor beta chains from the same sample are listed, as sequenced in a study of type 1 and type 2 diabetes patients. Amplification started from genomic DNA. A primer set of 30 forward and 13 reverse primers amplified the CDR3. TCRdb re-derived calls from the multiplex PCR reads in MiXCR, one entry per CDR3 protein. There are fewer than 350,000 distinct CDR3 sequences in the sample; 40% to 50% occur only once, and roughly an eighth lies in the top ten. Sequencing was done on a sample of peripheral blood mononuclear cells (PBMCs). All receptors derive from a man between 18 and 29 years old with type 2 diabetes.

The chain links TRBV24-1 to TRBJ2-2, with unresolved D. Looked up from germline, CDR1 is KGHDR and CDR2 is SFDVKD. The CDR3 sequence is 14 residues long. Trimming stripped 4 bases from V and 6 bases from J, with 11 bases between. CDR3 nucleotides: TGTGCCACCAGTGACCTGGGTAGGGCCGGGGAGCTGTTTTTT. This gives the protein CATSDLGRAGELFF.

This clonotype appeared a few times. The chain couples TRBV28 to TRBJ2-2; TRBD1 aligns across 7 bases. J was trimmed by 1 base and V by 6 bases; bases with no gene match: 8. CDR1 MDHEN and CDR2 SYDVKM come from the germline V gene. The CDR3 runs 16 residues. This chain's CDR3 is CASRPLRGRNTGELFF. The CDR3 coding sequence is TGTGCCAGCAGGCCCCTTAGGGGGCGGAACACCGGGGAGCTGTTTTTT. Filled out from reference TRBV28 and TRBJ2-2, the complete variable domain reads DVKVTQSSRYLVKRTGEKVFLECVQDMDHENMFWYRQDPGLGLRLIYFSYDVKMKEKGDIPEGYSVSREKKERFSLILESASTNQTSMYLCASRPLRGRNTGELFFGEGSRLTVL.

Remarks on this clonotype: One end of the junction is discordant with germline, which a read error may explain. The gene calls are TRBV27 and TRBJ2-3; 8 bases line up with TRBD2. The CDR3 extends over 12 amino acids. Germline V CDR1 and CDR2: MNHEY, SMNVEV (reference sequence). The CDR3 region is CARTSFTDTQYF. The CDR3 DNA reads TGCGCCAGGACTAGCTTTACAGATACGCAGTATTTT.

The rearrangement joins TRBV5-1 to TRBJ2-6; TRBD2 agrees at 7 bases. Germline CDR1 and CDR2: SGHRS and YFSETQ. The CDR3 totals 18 residues. The trim removed 0 bases at V and 3 bases at J, leaving 9 bases unmatched. This chain's CDR3 is CASSLVGGYRFGANVLTF. The CDR3 DNA follows: TGCGCCAGCAGCTTGGTCGGGGGGTATAGGTTTGGGGCCAACGTCCTGACTTTC. Combining the CDR3 with reference TRBV5-1 and TRBJ2-6 gives the whole variable domain KAGVTQTPRYLIKTRGQQVTLSCSPISGHRSVSWYQQTPGQGLQFLFEYFSETQRNKGNFPGRFSGRQFSNSRSEMNVSTLELGDSALYLCASSLVGGYRFGANVLTFGAGSRLTVL.

There are a few counts of this clonotype. V gene TRBV19 combines with J gene TRBJ2-3; D possibly uses TRBD1 or TRBD2 (5 bases each). V lost 4 bases, J lost 3 bases, and 11 bases lay in between. Germline assignment: CDR1 LNHDA and CDR2 SQIVND (reference sequence). The CDR3 is 14 residues long. CDR3 amino acids: CASSSRDGTDTQYF. As DNA, the CDR3 is TGTGCCAGTAGTAGCCGGGACGGTACAGATACGCAGTATTTT.

This clonotype showed up many times. The CDR3 nucleotides read TGTGCCAGTAGTATAGGAGGGCTGTCACCCCTCCACTTT. This codes for CASSIGGLSPLHF. The genes are TRBV19 and TRBJ1-6, with D unclear. Germline CDR1 is LNHDA and CDR2 is SQIVND (reference sequence). This CDR3 has 13 amino acids. Trimming pared 1 base from V and 10 bases from J, leaving 8 bases between.

This clonotype has a handful of counts. The genes are TRBV25-1 and TRBJ1-1, with D tentatively TRBD1 (5 bases). The CDR3 loop spans 12 amino acids. CDR1 MGHDK and CDR2 SYGVNS come from the germline V gene. V was shortened by 5 bases and J by 11 bases, with 15 bases between the two germline ends. The CDR3 region has the DNA TGTGCCAGCAGTAGGGGTCCGGGGGAGGCTTTCTTT. Its protein product is CASSRGPGEAFF.

This CDR3 is CATSRGGTGFNEQFF. The CDR3 coding sequence is TGTGCCACCAGCAGAGGTGGGACAGGGTTCAATGAGCAGTTCTTC. The chain carries TRBV15 and TRBJ2-1; 9 nucleotides match TRBD1. V trimming: 1 base; J trimming: 6 bases; junction bases outside the gene matches: 4. The CDR3 sequence is 15 residues long. CDR1 LNHNV and CDR2 YYDKDF come from the germline V gene (reference sequence).

The gene calls are TRBV2 and TRBJ2-7; 7 bases are a match to TRBD1. This CDR3 is 18 amino acids long. Trimming cost V 2 bases and J 3 bases; bases outside gene matches: 16. Germline loops: CDR1 SNHLY, CDR2 FYNNEI. The CDR3 DNA reads TGTGCCAGCAGTGAACCTTCCCCCGGGACAGATAAAGACTACGAGCAGTACTTC. This sequence encodes CASSEPSPGTDKDYEQYF.

The sample holds a few counts of this clonotype. The J gene is TRBJ2-7, the V gene TRBV7-2; TRBD1 matches 9 bases. Per germline, CDR1 SGHTA and CDR2 FQGNSA. The CDR3 is 15 amino acids. V dropped 3 bases and J dropped 4; count of bases not matched to a gene: 7. The CDR3 coding sequence is TGTGCCAGCAGCTTTACCAGGACAGGGGAGTACGAGCAGTACTTC. Protein product: CASSFTRTGEYEQYF.

This clonotype appeared many times. The rearrangement joins TRBV7-2 to TRBJ2-7; D tentatively reads TRBD1 or TRBD2 (5 bases each). CDR1 is SGHTA and CDR2 is FQGNSA in the germline V gene. The CDR3 consists of 13 residues. Trimming took 4 bases from V and 2 from J, leaving 9 bases between them. The CDR3 sequence: CASSSGRAYEQYF. CDR3 nucleotides: TGTGCCAGCAGCTCGGGACGGGCCTACGAGCAGTACTTC.

In this sample, this clonotype turned up a few times. The chain combines TRBV19 with TRBJ1-6; 9 bases map to TRBD1. The CDR3 is made up of 16 amino acids. The germline V gene encodes CDR1 LNHDA and CDR2 SQIVND (reference sequence). V shed 5 bases and J 7 bases; nucleotides not matched to a gene: 9. CDR3 sequence reads: CASSPGGDRVNSPLHF. The DNA for the CDR3 is TGTGCCAGTAGTCCCGGAGGGGACAGGGTGAATTCACCCCTCCACTTT.

The table lists this clonotype with a few counts. The rearrangement links TRBV15 to TRBJ2-2; TRBD2 aligns across 13 bases. Germline trimming cut 6 bases from V and 5 bases from J; bases unmatched to any gene: 9. The germline gives CDR1 LNHNV, CDR2 YYDKDF (reference sequence). CDR3 length: 17 residues. For the CDR3, the DNA is TGTGCCACCAGTACCATCGGACTAGCGGGAGATACCGGGGAGCTGTTTTTT. Protein sequence: CATSTIGLAGDTGELFF.

The chain uses TRBV5-1 and TRBJ1-6; 11 positions agree with TRBD1. The germline V gene encodes CDR1 SGHRS and CDR2 YFSETQ. The CDR3 length is 20 residues. With 0 bases clipped from V and 7 bases from J, the junction kept 15 bases outside the gene matches. The CDR3 nucleotides read TGCGCCAGCAGCTTGGCCGTTCCGGGACAGGGGGTAGGAATAAATTCACCCCTCCACTTT. Its protein product is CASSLAVPGQGVGINSPLHF.

This clonotype was seen once. The rearrangement joins TRBV7-3 to TRBJ1-2; perhaps TRBD1 as D (6 bases). Trimming took 5 bases from V and 1 from J, leaving 14 bases between them. Germline loops: CDR1 SGHTA, CDR2 FQGTGA. The CDR3 has 15 amino acids. Written as DNA, the CDR3 is TGTGCCAGCAGCCAAGATAGAGGGGGTAACTATGGCTACACCTTC. This sequence encodes CASSQDRGGNYGYTF.

V gene TRBV20-1 combines with J gene TRBJ2-7, with TRBD2 as a possible D gene (5 bases). The CDR3 spans 13 residues. V was trimmed by 0 bases and J by 6 bases, leaving 12 bases between them. Germline CDR1 DFQATT, CDR2 SNEGSKA (reference sequence). The DNA of the CDR3 is TGCAGTGCTAGAGAGATGGGAGACCGCGAGCAGTACTTC. Its protein product is CSAREMGDREQYF.

This clonotype was seen ten or more times. The V call is TRBV7-2, the J call TRBJ2-7; the D is unclear. The germline gives CDR1 SGHTA, CDR2 FQGNSA. The CDR3 covers 12 residues. Trimming shortened V by 5 bases and J by 0 bases, and 5 bases separated the two germline ends. CDR3 amino acids: CASSVNSYEQYF. Written as DNA, the CDR3 is TGTGCCAGCAGCGTCAACTCCTACGAGCAGTACTTC. The whole variable domain, filled in from reference TRBV7-2 and TRBJ2-7, reads GAGVSQSPSNKVTEKGKDVELRCDPISGHTALYWYRQSLGQGLEFLIYFQGNSAPDKSGLPSDRFSAERTGGSVSTLTIQRTQQEDSAVYLCASSVNSYEQYFGPGTRLTVT.

This sequence joins TRBV5-1 and TRBJ1-1; D perhaps matches TRBD1 (6 bases). V was pared by 6 bases and J by 4 bases, with 22 bases between. Germline V gene sequence: CDR1 SGHRS, CDR2 YFSETQ. CDR3 length: 16 residues. The CDR3 bases are TGCGCCAGCACCCAATCTACAGGGACGGGAGCCACTGAAGCTTTCTTT. Translation: CASTQSTGTGATEAFF.

V usage is TRBV20-1 and J usage is TRBJ2-3, with a possible D match to TRBD2 (6 bases). CDR3 length equals 13 residues. Trimming took off 3 bases at V and 10 bases at J, with 17 bases between the two ends. From germline, CDR1 is DFQATT and CDR2 SNEGSKA (reference sequence). The CDR3, as DNA: TGCAGTGCTAGCGAACTAGCCCGTGAGGCGCAGTATTTT. The encoded protein is CSASELAREAQYF.